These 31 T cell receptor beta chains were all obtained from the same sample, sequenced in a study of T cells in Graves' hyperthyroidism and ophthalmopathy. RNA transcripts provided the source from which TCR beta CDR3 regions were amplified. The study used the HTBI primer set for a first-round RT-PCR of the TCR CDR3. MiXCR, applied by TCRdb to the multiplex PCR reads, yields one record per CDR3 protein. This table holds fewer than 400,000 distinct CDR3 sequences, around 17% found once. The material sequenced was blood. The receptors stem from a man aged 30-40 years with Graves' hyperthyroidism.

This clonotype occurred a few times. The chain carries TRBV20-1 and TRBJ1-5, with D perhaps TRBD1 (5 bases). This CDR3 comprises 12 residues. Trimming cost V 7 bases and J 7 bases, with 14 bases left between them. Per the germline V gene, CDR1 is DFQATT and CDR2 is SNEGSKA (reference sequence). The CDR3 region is CSGYSGDQPQHF. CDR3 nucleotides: TGCAGTGGATACTCCGGGGACCAGCCCCAGCATTTT.

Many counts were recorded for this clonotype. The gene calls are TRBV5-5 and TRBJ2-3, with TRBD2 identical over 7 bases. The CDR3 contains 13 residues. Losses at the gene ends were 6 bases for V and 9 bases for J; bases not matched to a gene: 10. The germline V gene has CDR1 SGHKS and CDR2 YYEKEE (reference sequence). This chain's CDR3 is CASTSAGVDTQYF. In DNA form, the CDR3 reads TGTGCCAGCACTTCCGCGGGAGTCGACACGCAGTATTTT.

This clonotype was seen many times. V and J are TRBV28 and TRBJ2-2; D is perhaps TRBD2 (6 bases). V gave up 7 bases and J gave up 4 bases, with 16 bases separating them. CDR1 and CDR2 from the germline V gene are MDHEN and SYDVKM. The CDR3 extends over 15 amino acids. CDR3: CASTQEGVGTGELFF. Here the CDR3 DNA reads TGTGCCAGCACCCAGGAGGGTGTAGGCACCGGGGAGCTGTTTTTT.

DNA of the CDR3: TGTGCCAGCAGCTCGTCTATAGCGGGAGGATGGCAAGAGACCCAGTACTTC. Translated: CASSSSIAGGWQETQYF. The V call is TRBV27, the J call TRBJ2-5; 10 bases fit TRBD2. The V gene end was trimmed by 6 bases and the J gene end by 2 bases; junction bases not matched to a gene: 12. CDR1 and CDR2 (germline): MNHEY, SMNVEV (reference sequence). The CDR3 spans 17 residues.

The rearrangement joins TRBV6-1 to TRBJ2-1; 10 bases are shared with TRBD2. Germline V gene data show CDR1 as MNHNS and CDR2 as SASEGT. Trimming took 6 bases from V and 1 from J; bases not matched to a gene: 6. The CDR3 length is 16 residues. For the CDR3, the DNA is TGTGCCAGCAGCCACGGACTAGCGGATTCCTACAATGAGCAGTTCTTC. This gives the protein CASSHGLADSYNEQFF.

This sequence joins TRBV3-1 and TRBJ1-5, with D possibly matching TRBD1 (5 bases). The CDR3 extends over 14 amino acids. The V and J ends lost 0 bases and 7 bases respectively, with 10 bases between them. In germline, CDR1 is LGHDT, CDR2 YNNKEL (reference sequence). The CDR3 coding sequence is TGTGCCAGCAGCCAAGATTACGGGGCCCAGCCCCAGCATTTT. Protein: CASSQDYGAQPQHF.

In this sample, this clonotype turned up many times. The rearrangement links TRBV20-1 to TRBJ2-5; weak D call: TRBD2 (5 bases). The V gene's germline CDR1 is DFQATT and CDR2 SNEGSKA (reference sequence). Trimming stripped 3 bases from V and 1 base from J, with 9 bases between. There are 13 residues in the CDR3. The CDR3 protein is CSASWEFQETQYF. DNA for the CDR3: TGCAGTGCTAGTTGGGAGTTCCAAGAGACCCAGTACTTC.

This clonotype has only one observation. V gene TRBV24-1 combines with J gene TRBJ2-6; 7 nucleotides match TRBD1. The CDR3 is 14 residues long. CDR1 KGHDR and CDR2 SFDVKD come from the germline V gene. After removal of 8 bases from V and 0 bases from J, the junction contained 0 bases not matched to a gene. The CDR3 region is CATTGGSGANVLTF. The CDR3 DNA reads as TGTGCCACCACAGGGGGCTCTGGGGCCAACGTCCTGACTTTC.

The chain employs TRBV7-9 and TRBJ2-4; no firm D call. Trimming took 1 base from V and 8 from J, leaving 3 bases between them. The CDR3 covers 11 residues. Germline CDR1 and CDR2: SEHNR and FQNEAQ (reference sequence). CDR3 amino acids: CASSLGDIQYF. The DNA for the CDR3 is TGTGCCAGCAGCTTAGGAGACATTCAGTACTTC. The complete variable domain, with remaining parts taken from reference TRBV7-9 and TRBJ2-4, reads DTGVSQNPRHKITKRGQNVTFRCDPISEHNRLYWYRQTLGQGPEFLTYFQNEAQLEKSRLLSDRFSAERPKGSFSTLEIQRTEQGDSAMYLCASSLGDIQYFGAGTRLSVL.

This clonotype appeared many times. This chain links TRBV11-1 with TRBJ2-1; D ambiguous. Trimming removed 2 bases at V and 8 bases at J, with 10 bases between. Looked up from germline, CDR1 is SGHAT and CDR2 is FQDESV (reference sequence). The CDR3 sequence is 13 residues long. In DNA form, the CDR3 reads TGTGCCAGCAGCTTAAACAACGGGTATGAGCAGTTCTTC. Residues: CASSLNNGYEQFF.

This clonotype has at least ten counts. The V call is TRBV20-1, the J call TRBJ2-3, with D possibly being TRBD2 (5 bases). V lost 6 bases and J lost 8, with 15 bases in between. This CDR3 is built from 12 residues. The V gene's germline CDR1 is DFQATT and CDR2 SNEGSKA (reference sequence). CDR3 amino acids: CSAPRGRGTQYF. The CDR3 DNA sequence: TGCAGTGCGCCGCGAGGGAGAGGTACGCAGTATTTT.

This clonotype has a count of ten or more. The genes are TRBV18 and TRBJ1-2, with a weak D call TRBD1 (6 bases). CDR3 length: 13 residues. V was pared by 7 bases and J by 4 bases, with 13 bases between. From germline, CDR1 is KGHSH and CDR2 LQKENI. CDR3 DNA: TGTGCCAGCTTCACGTCAGGGGCCTATGGCTACACCTTC. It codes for CASFTSGAYGYTF.

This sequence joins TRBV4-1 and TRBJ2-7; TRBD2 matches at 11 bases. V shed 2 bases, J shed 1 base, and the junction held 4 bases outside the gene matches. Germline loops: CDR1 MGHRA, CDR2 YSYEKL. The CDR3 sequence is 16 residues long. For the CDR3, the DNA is TGCGCCAGCAGCCAACCACTAGCGGGAGATTCCTACGAGCAGTACTTC. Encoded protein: CASSQPLAGDSYEQYF.

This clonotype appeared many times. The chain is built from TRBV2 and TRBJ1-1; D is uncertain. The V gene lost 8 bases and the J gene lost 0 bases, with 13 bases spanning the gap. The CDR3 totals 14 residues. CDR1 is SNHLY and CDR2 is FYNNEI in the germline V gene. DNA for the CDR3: TGTGCCAGCCTACGCGGGGAGATGAACACTGAAGCTTTCTTT. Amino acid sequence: CASLRGEMNTEAFF.

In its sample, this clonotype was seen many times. CDR3: CASSPDTGGGGYTF. The DNA of the CDR3 is TGTGCCAGCAGCCCAGATACAGGGGGCGGGGGCTACACCTTC. The J gene is TRBJ1-2, the V gene TRBV7-2; 9 positions agree with TRBD1. Germline CDR1 reads SGHTA; CDR2 reads FQGNSA. V lost 5 bases to trimming and J lost 8 bases; unmatched junction nucleotides: 9. The CDR3 extends over 14 amino acids. The full variable domain, completed using reference TRBV7-2 and TRBJ1-2, is GAGVSQSPSNKVTEKGKDVELRCDPISGHTALYWYRQSLGQGLEFLIYFQGNSAPDKSGLPSDRFSAERTGGSVSTLTIQRTQQEDSAVYLCASSPDTGGGGYTFGSGTRLTVV.

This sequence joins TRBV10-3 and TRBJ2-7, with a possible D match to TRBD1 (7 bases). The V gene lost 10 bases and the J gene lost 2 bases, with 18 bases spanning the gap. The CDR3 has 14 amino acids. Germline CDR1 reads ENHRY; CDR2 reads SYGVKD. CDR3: CATQGGTEAYEQYF. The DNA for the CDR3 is TGTGCCACCCAAGGCGGGACAGAAGCCTACGAGCAGTACTTC.

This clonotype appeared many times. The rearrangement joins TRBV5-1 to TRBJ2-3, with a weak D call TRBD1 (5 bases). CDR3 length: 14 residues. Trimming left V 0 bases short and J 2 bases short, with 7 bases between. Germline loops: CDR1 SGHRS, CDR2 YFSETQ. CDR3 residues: CASSLEGFTDTQYF. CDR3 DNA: TGCGCCAGCAGCTTGGAGGGGTTCACAGATACGCAGTATTTT.

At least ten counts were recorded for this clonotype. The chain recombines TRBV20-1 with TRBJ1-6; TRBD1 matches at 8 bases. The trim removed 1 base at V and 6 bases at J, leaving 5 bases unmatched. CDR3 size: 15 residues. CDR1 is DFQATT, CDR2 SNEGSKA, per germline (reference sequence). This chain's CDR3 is CSARAFDRGNSPLHF. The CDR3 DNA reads TGCAGTGCTAGAGCTTTTGACAGGGGTAATTCACCCCTCCACTTT.

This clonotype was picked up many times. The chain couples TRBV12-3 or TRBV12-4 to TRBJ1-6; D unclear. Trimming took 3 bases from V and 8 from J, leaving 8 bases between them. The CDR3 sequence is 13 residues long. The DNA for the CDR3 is TGTGCCAGCAGTTTGGGAGGCGATTCACCCCTCCACTTT. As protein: CASSLGGDSPLHF.

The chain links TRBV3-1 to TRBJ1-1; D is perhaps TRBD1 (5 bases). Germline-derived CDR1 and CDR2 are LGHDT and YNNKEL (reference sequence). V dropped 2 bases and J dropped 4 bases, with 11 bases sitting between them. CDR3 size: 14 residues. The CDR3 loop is CASSQSEGPTEAFF. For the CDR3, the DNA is TGTGCCAGCAGCCAATCAGAGGGGCCCACTGAAGCTTTCTTT.

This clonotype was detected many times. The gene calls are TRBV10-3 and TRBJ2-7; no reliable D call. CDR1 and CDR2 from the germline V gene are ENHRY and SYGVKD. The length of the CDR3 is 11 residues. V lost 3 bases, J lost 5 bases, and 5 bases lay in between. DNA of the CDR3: TGTGCCATCAGTGATTCCCACGAGCAGTACTTC. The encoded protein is CAISDSHEQYF.

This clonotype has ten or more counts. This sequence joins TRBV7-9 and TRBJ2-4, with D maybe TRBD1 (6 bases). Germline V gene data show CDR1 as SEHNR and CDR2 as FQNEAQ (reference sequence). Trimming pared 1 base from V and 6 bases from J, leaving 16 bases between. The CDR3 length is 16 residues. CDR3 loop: CASSLVLGGVGNIQYF. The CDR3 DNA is TGTGCCAGCAGCTTAGTTCTTGGGGGCGTTGGAAACATTCAGTACTTC.

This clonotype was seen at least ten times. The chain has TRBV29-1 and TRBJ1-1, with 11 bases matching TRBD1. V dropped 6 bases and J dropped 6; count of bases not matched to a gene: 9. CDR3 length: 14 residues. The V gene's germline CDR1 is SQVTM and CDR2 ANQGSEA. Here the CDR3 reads CSVQGGQGVAEAFF. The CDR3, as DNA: TGCAGCGTCCAAGGGGGACAGGGGGTAGCTGAAGCTTTCTTT.

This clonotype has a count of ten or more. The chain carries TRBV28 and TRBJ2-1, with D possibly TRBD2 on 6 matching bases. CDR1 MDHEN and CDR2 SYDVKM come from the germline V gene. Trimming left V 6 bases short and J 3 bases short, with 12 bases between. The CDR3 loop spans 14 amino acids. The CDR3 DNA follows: TGTGCCAGCAGGTTTTCGGGACTCTACAATGAGCAGTTCTTC. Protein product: CASRFSGLYNEQFF.

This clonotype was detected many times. The CDR3 loop is CASSLWMRETQYF. CDR3 bases: TGTGCCAGCAGCTTATGGATGCGGGAGACCCAGTACTTC. The V gene is TRBV7-2, the J gene TRBJ2-5; D remains unclear. V lost 2 bases, J lost 5 bases, and 9 bases lay in between. CDR3 size: 13 residues. Per germline, CDR1 SGHTA and CDR2 FQGNSA. The variable domain in full, with the rest retrieved from reference TRBV7-2 and TRBJ2-5, is GAGVSQSPSNKVTEKGKDVELRCDPISGHTALYWYRQSLGQGLEFLIYFQGNSAPDKSGLPSDRFSAERTGGSVSTLTIQRTQQEDSAVYLCASSLWMRETQYFGPGTRLLVL.

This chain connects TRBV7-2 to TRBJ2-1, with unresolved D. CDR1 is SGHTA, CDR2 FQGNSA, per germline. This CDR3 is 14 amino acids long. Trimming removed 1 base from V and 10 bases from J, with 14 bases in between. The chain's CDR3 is CASSLENSRTEQFF. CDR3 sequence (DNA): TGTGCCAGCAGCTTAGAAAATTCCCGGACCGAGCAGTTCTTC.

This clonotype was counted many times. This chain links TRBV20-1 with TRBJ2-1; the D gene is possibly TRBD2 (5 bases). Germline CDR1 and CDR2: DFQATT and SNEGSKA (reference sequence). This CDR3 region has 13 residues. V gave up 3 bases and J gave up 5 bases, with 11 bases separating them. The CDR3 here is CSARGSADNEQFF. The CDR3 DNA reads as TGCAGTGCTAGGGGGAGTGCGGACAATGAGCAGTTCTTC.

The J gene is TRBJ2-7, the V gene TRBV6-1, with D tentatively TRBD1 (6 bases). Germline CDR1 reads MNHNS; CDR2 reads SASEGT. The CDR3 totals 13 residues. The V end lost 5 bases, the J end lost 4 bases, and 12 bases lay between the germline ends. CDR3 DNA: TGTGCCAGCAGTCCGGGACATCCATACGAGCAGTACTTC. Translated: CASSPGHPYEQYF.

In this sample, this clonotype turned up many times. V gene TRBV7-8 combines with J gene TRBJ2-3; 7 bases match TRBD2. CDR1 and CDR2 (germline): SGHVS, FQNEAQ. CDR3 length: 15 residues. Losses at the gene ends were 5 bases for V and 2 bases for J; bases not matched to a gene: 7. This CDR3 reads CASSPGTTYTDTQYF. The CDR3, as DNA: TGTGCCAGCAGCCCCGGGACTACCTACACAGATACGCAGTATTTT.

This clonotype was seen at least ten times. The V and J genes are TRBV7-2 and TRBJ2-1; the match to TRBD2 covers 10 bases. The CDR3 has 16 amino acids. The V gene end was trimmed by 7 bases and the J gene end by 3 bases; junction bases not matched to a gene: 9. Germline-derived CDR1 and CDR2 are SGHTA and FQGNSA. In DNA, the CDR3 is TGTGCCAGCACCACCGTGGGGACTAGCGTCTACAATGAGCAGTTCTTC. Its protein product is CASTTVGTSVYNEQFF.

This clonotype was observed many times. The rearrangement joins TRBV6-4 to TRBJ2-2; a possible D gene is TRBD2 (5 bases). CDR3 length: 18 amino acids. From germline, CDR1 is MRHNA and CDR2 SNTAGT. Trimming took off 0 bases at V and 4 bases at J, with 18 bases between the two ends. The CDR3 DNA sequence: TGTGCCAGCAGTGACTCATCAACTGGGGTAGAGGGCACCGGGGAGCTGTTTTTT. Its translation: CASSDSSTGVEGTGELFF.